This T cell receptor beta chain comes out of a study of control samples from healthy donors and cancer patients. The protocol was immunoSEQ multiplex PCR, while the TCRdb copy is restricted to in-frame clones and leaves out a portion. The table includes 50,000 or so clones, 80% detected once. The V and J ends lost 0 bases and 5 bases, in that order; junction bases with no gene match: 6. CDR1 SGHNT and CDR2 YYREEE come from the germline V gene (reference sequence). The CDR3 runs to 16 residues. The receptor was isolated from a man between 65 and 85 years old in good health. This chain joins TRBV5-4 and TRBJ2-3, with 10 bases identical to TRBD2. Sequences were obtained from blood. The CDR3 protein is CASSLAAGGQGDTQYF. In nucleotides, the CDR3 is TGTGCCAGCAGCTTGGCAGCGGGGGGGCAGGGAGATACGCAGTATTTT.